A selection of T cell receptor beta chains follows, all from one sample in a study of T cell responses to AZD1222 COVID-19 vaccine. Measured with immunoSEQ multiplex PCR; TCRdb has only the in-frame clones, and not every one. The sample has 120,000 to 150,000 clones, 88% seen once. Sequenced here: peripheral blood, sampled 28 days after the second dose of the MenACWY control vaccine. The receptors shown here come from an adult who received the MenACWY meningococcal vaccine as a control. The CDR3 runs from the conserved cysteine through the conserved F or W. Each record gives: V gene, J gene, clone size, D gene, CDR3 protein, CDR3 DNA. The D gene is left open where the match is weak. Only part of the rows carry a size: once, few, many, or a class if the clone is expanded.

TRBV2	TRBJ1-5	.	.	CASSVEGAQPQHF	TGTGCCAGCAGTGTGGAAGGGGCTCAGCCCCAGCATTTT
TRBV19	TRBJ1-1	.	TRBD1	CASSDRGRGNTEAFF	TGTGCCAGTAGCGACAGGGGGCGCGGGAACACTGAAGCTTTCTTT
TRBV7-3	TRBJ2-1	.	TRBD2	CASSLRTSGYNEQFF	TGTGCCAGCAGCTTAAGGACTAGCGGGTACAATGAGCAGTTCTTC
TRBV4-2	TRBJ1-5	.	TRBD1	CASSQDRTGSNQPQHF	TGTGCCAGCAGCCAAGATAGGACAGGATCTAATCAGCCCCAGCATTTT
TRBV11-3	TRBJ2-3	.	.	CASSLGTETDTQYF	TGTGCCAGCAGCTTAGGGACGGAAACAGATACGCAGTATTTT
TRBV7-9	TRBJ1-2	.	TRBD1	CASSVLFETGTNGYTF	TGTGCCAGCAGCGTCCTCTTCGAGACAGGGACGAATGGCTACACCTTC
TRBV2	TRBJ1-6	.	.	CASSGLDSSNSPLHF	TGTGCCAGCAGTGGATTGGACAGCAGCAATTCACCCCTCCACTTT
TRBV7-9	TRBJ2-2	.	.	CASSPSWSTGELFF	TGTGCCAGCAGCCCTTCGTGGTCAACCGGGGAGCTGTTTTTT
TRBV9	TRBJ2-1	.	.	CASSANNEQFF	TGTGCCAGCAGCGCGAACAATGAGCAGTTCTTC
TRBV19	TRBJ1-5	few	TRBD1	CASSWDRVGLQPQHF	TGTGCCAGTAGTTGGGACAGGGTTGGTCTTCAGCCCCAGCATTTT
TRBV12-3/TRBV12-4	TRBJ1-2	.	TRBD1	CASNRQGTSSYTF	TGTGCCAGCAACAGACAGGGGACGAGCAGCTACACCTTC
TRBV25-1	TRBJ2-7	.	.	CASSRALSYEQYF	TGTGCCAGCAGCCGGGCCCTGTCCTACGAGCAGTACTTC
TRBV5-5	TRBJ2-5	.	.	CASSLTGLWGETQYF	TGTGCCAGCAGCCTGACAGGACTTTGGGGGGAGACCCAGTACTTC
TRBV6-5	TRBJ2-7	.	TRBD1	CASSRIRQGSEQYF	TGTGCCAGCAGCCGTATCCGACAGGGGAGCGAGCAGTACTTC
TRBV7-8	TRBJ1-2	.	.	CASSPDEGYGYTF	TGTGCCAGCAGCCCGGACGAGGGTTATGGCTACACCTTC
TRBV6-5	TRBJ2-7	.	.	CASSTDGFVSYEQYF	TGTGCCAGCAGCACGGACGGATTCGTTTCCTACGAGCAGTACTTC
TRBV7-2	TRBJ1-2	.	.	CASSPTGSYGYTF	TGTGCCAGCAGCCCAACAGGGTCCTATGGCTACACCTTC
TRBV24-1	TRBJ2-7	.	TRBD2	CATSDPGTSGIYEQYF	TGTGCCACCAGTGATCCCGGGACTAGCGGGATCTACGAGCAGTACTTC
TRBV7-2	TRBJ2-2	.	.	CASSPDRTGELFF	TGTGCCAGCAGCCCTGACAGGACCGGGGAGCTGTTTTTT
TRBV6-5	TRBJ2-7	.	TRBD1	CASSPRDRGGEQYF	TGTGCCAGCAGCCCCCGGGACAGGGGAGGCGAGCAGTACTTC
TRBV28	TRBJ2-1	.	.	CASRGLFYNEQFF	TGTGCCAGCAGGGGACTTTTCTACAATGAGCAGTTCTTC
TRBV10-3	TRBJ2-7	.	TRBD2	CALSREAGGSSEQYF	TGTGCCTTATCAAGGGAAGCGGGAGGGTCGAGTGAGCAGTACTTC
TRBV3-1/TRBV3-2	TRBJ2-5	.	TRBD2	CASSQLAGRETQYF	TGTGCCAGCAGCCAACTAGCGGGGAGGGAGACCCAGTACTTC
TRBV7-9	TRBJ1-2	.	TRBD1	CASSSTGGYGYTF	TGTGCCAGCAGCTCCACAGGGGGCTATGGCTACACCTTC
TRBV3-1/TRBV3-2	TRBJ2-1	.	.	CASSKGTVHNEQFF	TGTGCCAGCAGCAAGGGTACGGTCCACAATGAGCAGTTCTTC
TRBV27	TRBJ2-1	once	TRBD2	CASSIKHRTSGRAREQFF	TGTGCCAGCAGTATTAAACACCGGACTAGCGGGAGGGCCAGGGAGCAGTTCTTC
TRBV11-3	TRBJ1-4	once	.	CASSLGYGASATNEKLFF	TGTGCCAGCAGCTTAGGGTACGGCGCTTCTGCAACTAATGAAAAACTGTTTTTT
TRBV7-2	TRBJ1-3	.	.	CASSFDYSGNTIYF	TGTGCCAGCAGCTTCGATTACTCTGGAAACACCATATATTTT
TRBV18	TRBJ1-2	once	TRBD1	CASSPTRDRGSLYGYTF	TGTGCCAGCTCACCCACCCGGGACAGGGGGTCTCTCTATGGCTACACCTTC
TRBV5-1	TRBJ2-2	.	.	CASSYDRTGELFF	TGCGCCAGCAGCTACGACCGCACCGGGGAGCTGTTTTTT
TRBV9	TRBJ1-6	few	.	CASSVEGRNSPLHF	TGTGCCAGCAGCGTTGAGGGTCGGAATTCACCCCTCCACTTT
TRBV7-2	TRBJ2-2	.	TRBD2	CASSSYLAGDADTGELFF	TGTGCCAGCAGCTCTTATTTAGCGGGAGACGCGGACACCGGGGAGCTGTTTTTT
TRBV5-6	TRBJ2-5	.	.	CASLGWTQETQYF	TGTGCCAGCCTGGGATGGACCCAAGAGACCCAGTACTTC
TRBV5-4	TRBJ2-1	once	.	CASSSDLTGQFF	TGTGCCAGCAGCTCTGACCTTACCGGGCAGTTCTTC
TRBV19	TRBJ2-1	.	TRBD2	CASSMDAGAYNEQFF	TGTGCCAGTAGTATGGATGCGGGAGCCTACAATGAGCAGTTCTTC
TRBV7-2	TRBJ1-2	.	.	CASSLEGNNGYTF	TGTGCCAGCAGCTTAGAGGGGAATAATGGCTACACCTTC
TRBV5-4	TRBJ1-1	.	.	CASSYGQNTEAFF	TGTGCCAGCAGCTACGGACAGAACACTGAAGCTTTCTTT
TRBV29-1	TRBJ1-4	.	.	CSVVVSPNEKLFF	TGCAGCGTGGTAGTCAGTCCTAATGAAAAACTGTTTTTT
TRBV19	TRBJ2-1	once	TRBD1	CASSILQGVNEQFF	TGTGCCAGTAGTATTTTACAGGGGGTAAATGAGCAGTTCTTC
TRBV29-1	TRBJ1-2	.	.	CSVENPVNYGYTF	TGCAGCGTTGAAAACCCCGTTAACTATGGCTACACCTTC
TRBV7-9	TRBJ2-2	.	TRBD1	CASRRVDRTTGELFF	TGTGCCTCCCGTCGAGTGGACAGGACCACCGGGGAGCTGTTTTTT
TRBV3-1/TRBV3-2	TRBJ2-3	.	TRBD2	CASSQGTSGTTDTQYF	TGTGCCAGCAGCCAGGGCACTAGCGGGACGACAGATACGCAGTATTTT
TRBV5-4	TRBJ1-3	.	.	CASSRTAATSGNTIYF	TGTGCCAGCAGCCGGACGGCTGCCACCTCTGGAAACACCATATATTTT
TRBV7-3	TRBJ2-1	.	.	CASSSGPGTLSSYNEQFF	TGTGCCAGCAGCTCCGGTCCCGGGACTCTTAGCTCCTACAATGAGCAGTTCTTC
TRBV4-3	TRBJ1-2	.	TRBD1	CASSQEPQGAAGYTF	TGCGCCAGCAGCCAAGAGCCGCAGGGGGCGGCTGGCTACACCTTC
TRBV6-1	TRBJ1-2	once	.	CASSDAVRVSRPGRYGYTF	TGTGCCAGCAGTGATGCAGTACGAGTAAGCCGGCCTGGGCGCTATGGCTACACCTTC
TRBV10-3	TRBJ1-1	.	TRBD1	CAISERTGVNTEAFF	TGTGCCATCAGTGAGCGGACAGGGGTGAACACTGAAGCTTTCTTT
TRBV6-2/TRBV6-3	TRBJ1-1	.	.	CASSYPATVRNTEAFF	TGTGCCAGCAGTTACCCCGCGACAGTTAGGAACACTGAAGCTTTCTTT
TRBV7-2	TRBJ2-2	once	.	CASSWRGSTGELFF	TGTGCCAGCAGCTGGAGGGGAAGCACCGGGGAGCTGTTTTTT
TRBV28	TRBJ2-7	.	.	CASSFSYEQYF	TGTGCCAGCAGTTTCAGTTACGAGCAGTACTTC
TRBV9	TRBJ2-3	.	.	CASSVAAYTDTQYF	TGTGCCAGCAGCGTAGCCGCGTACACAGATACGCAGTATTTT
TRBV19	TRBJ1-5	.	.	CASSIGGPGSQPQHF	TGTGCCAGTAGTATAGGAGGGCCCGGTAGTCAGCCCCAGCATTTT
TRBV2	TRBJ2-1	.	.	CASSEEWTTEFF	TGTGCCAGCAGTGAGGAGTGGACTACAGAGTTCTTC
TRBV5-4	TRBJ1-6	.	TRBD1	CASREGGFNSPLHF	TGTGCCAGCAGGGAAGGGGGCTTCAATTCACCCCTCCACTTT
TRBV20-1	TRBJ2-5	.	.	CSASQTGTPQETQYF	TGCAGTGCTAGTCAGACCGGGACACCACAAGAGACCCAGTACTTC